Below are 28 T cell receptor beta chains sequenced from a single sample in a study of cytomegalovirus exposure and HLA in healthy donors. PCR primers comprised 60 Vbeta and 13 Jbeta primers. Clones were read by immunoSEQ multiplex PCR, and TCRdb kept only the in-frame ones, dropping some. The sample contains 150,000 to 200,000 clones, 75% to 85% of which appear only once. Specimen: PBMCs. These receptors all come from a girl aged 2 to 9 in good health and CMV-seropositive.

The CDR3 region is CASTRTGLNSPLHF. The CDR3 DNA sequence: TGTGCCAGCACTAGGACAGGGTTGAATTCACCCCTCCACTTT. The rearrangement uses TRBV6-6 and TRBJ1-6; TRBD1 matches at 8 bases. The V and J ends lost 7 bases and 7 bases, in that order; junction bases with no gene match: 6. This CDR3 has 14 residues. Germline values: CDR1 MNHNY, CDR2 SVGAGI (reference sequence).

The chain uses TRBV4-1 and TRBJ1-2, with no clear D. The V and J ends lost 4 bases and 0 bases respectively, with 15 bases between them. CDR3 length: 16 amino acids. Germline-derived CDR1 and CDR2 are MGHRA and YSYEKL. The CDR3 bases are TGCGCCAGCAGCCGACCCGAGGGTCCGGCTAACTATGGCTACACCTTC. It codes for CASSRPEGPANYGYTF.

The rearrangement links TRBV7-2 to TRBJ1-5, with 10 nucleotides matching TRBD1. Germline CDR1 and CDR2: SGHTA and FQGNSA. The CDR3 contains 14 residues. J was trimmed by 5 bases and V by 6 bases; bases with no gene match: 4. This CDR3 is CASRGQGTYQPQHF. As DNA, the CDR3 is TGTGCCAGCAGGGGACAGGGGACATATCAGCCCCAGCATTTT.

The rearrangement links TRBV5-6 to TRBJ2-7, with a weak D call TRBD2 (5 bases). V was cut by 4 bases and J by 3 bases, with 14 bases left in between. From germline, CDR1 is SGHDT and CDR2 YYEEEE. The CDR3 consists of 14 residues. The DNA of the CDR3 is TGTGCCAGCAGCCGACGGGATTTCGGCTACGAGCAGTACTTC. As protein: CASSRRDFGYEQYF. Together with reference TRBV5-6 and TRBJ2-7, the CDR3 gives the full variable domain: DAGVTQSPTHLIKTRGQQVTLRCSPKSGHDTVSWYQQALGQGPQFIFQYYEEEERQRGNFPDRFSGHQFPNYSSELNVNALLLGDSALYLCASSRRDFGYEQYFGPGTRLTVT.

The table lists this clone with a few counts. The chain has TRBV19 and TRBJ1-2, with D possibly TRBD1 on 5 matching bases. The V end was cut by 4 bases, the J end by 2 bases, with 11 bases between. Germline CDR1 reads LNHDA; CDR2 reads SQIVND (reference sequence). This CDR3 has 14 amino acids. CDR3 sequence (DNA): TGTGCCAGTAGTACCCAGGGCTCCAACTATGGCTACACCTTC. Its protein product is CASSTQGSNYGYTF.

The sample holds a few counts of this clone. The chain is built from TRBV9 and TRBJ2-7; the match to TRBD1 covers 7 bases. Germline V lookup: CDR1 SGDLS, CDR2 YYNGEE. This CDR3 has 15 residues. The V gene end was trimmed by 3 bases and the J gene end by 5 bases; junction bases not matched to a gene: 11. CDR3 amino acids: CASSASRETGNEQYF. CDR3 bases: TGTGCCAGCAGCGCGTCGAGAGAGACAGGGAACGAGCAGTACTTC.

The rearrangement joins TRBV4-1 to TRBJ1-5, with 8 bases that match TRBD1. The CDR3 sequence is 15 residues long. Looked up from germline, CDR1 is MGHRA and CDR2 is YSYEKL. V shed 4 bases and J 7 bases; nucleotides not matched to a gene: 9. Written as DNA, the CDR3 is TGCGCCAGCAGCCCGGAGGGGACAGGTCGCCAGCCCCAGCATTTT. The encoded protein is CASSPEGTGRQPQHF.

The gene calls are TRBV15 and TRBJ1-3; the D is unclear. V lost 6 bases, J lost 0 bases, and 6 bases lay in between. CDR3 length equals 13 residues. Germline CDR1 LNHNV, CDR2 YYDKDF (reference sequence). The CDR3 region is CATSYYSGNTIYF. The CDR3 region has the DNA TGTGCCACCAGTTATTACTCTGGAAACACCATATATTTT.

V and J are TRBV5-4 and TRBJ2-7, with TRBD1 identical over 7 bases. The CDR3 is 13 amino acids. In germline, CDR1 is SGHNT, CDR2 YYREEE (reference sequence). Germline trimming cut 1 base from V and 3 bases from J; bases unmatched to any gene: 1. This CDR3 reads CASSLSGGYEQYF. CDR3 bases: TGTGCCAGCAGCTTGTCAGGGGGCTACGAGCAGTACTTC.

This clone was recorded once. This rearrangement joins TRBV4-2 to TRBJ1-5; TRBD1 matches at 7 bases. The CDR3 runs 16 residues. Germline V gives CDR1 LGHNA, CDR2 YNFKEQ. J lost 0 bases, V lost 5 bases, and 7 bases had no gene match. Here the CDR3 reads CASSLQGPYSNQPQHF. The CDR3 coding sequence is TGTGCCAGCAGCTTACAGGGGCCTTATAGCAATCAGCCCCAGCATTTT.

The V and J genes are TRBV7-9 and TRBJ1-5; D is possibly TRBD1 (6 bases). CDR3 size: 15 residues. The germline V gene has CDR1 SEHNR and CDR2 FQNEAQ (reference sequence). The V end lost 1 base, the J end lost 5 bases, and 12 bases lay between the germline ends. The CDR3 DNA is TGTGCCAGCAGCTTAGACAGGGAGAACGATCAGCCCCAGCATTTT. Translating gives CASSLDRENDQPQHF.

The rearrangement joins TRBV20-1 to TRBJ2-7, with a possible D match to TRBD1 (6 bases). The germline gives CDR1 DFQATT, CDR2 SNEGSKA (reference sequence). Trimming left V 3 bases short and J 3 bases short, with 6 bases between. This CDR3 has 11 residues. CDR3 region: CSARDSYEQYF. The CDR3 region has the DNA TGCAGTGCTAGGGACAGCTACGAGCAGTACTTC.

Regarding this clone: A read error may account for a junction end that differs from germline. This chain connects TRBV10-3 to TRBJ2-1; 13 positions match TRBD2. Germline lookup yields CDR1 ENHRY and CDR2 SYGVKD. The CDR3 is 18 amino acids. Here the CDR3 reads CAIRGRTSGSGTYNGQFF. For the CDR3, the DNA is TGTGCCATCAGGGGCAGGACTAGCGGGAGCGGCACCTACAATGGGCAGTTCTTC.

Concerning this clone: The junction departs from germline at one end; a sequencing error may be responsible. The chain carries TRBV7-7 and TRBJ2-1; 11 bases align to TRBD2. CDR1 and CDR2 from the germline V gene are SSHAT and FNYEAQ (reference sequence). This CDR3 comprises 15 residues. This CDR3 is CASSQGLAEYNEQFF. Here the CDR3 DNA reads TGTGCTAGCAGCCAGGGACTAGCGGAGTACAATGAGCAGTTCTTC.

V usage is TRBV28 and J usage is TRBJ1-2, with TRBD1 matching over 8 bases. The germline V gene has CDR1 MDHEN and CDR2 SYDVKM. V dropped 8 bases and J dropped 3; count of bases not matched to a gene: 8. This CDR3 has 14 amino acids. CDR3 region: CASGQTGADYGYTF. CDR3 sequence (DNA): TGTGCCAGCGGACAGACAGGGGCGGACTATGGCTACACCTTC.

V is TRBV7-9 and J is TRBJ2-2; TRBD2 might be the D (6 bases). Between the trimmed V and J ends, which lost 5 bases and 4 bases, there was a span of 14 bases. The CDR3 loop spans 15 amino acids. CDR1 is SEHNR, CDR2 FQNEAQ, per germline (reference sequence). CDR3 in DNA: TGTGCCAGCAGCACCCGACTAGGTGGCACCGGGGAGCTGTTTTTT. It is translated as CASSTRLGGTGELFF.

This chain's CDR3 is CASSPTASGTDTQYF. CDR3 nucleotide sequence: TGTGCCAGCAGTCCGACAGCTAGCGGGACAGATACGCAGTATTTT. V gene TRBV28 combines with J gene TRBJ2-3, with 8 bases lining up with TRBD2. This CDR3 comprises 15 residues. V was pared by 5 bases and J by 3 bases, with 7 bases of the junction left unmatched. Looked up from germline, CDR1 is MDHEN and CDR2 is SYDVKM.

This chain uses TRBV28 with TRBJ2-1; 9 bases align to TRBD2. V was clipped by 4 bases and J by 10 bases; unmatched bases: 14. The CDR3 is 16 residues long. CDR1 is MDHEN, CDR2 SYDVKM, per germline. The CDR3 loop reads CASSSPSRLAVVEQFF. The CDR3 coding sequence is TGTGCCAGCAGTTCGCCTAGCAGACTAGCGGTGGTGGAGCAGTTCTTC.

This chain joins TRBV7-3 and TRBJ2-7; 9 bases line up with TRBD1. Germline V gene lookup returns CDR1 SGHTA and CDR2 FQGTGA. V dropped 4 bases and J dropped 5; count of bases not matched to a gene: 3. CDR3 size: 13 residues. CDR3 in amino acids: CASSSGQGNEQYF. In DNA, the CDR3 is TGTGCCAGCAGCTCGGGACAGGGCAACGAGCAGTACTTC.

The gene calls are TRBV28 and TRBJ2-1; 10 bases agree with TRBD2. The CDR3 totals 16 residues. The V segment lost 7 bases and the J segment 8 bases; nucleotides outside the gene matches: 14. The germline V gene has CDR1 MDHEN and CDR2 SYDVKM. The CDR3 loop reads CASTTGAGGEEDEQFF. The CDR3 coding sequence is TGTGCCAGCACCACCGGAGCGGGAGGGGAGGAGGATGAGCAGTTCTTC.

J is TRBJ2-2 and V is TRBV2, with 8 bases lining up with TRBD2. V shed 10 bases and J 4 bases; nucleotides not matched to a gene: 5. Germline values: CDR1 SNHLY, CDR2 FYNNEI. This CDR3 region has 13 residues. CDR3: CATKLAVTGELFF. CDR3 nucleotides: TGTGCCACCAAACTAGCGGTCACCGGGGAGCTGTTTTTT.

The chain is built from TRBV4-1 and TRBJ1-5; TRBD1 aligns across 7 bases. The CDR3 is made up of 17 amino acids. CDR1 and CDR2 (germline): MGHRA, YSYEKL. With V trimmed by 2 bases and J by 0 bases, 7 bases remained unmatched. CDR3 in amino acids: CASSQRPTGISNQPQHF. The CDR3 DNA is TGCGCCAGCAGCCAACGACCGACAGGGATTAGCAATCAGCCCCAGCATTTT.

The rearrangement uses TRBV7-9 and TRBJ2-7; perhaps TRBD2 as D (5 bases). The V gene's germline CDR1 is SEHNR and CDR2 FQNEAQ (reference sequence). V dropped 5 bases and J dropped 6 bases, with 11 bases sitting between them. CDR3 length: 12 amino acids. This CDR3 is CASSPYGGEQYF. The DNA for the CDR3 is TGTGCCAGCAGCCCGTACGGAGGCGAGCAGTACTTC.

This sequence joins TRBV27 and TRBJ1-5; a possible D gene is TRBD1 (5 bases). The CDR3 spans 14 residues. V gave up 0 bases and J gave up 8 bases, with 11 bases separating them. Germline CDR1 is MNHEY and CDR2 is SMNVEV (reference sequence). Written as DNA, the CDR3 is TGTGCCAGCAGTTTATCGGGGGGTAAGGAGCCCCAGCATTTT. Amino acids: CASSLSGGKEPQHF.

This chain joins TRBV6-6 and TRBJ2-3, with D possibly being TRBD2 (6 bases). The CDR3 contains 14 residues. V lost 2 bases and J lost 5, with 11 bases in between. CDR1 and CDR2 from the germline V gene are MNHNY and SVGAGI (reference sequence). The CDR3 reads CASSYEKTRDTQYF. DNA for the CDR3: TGTGCCAGCAGTTACGAAAAGACTAGAGATACGCAGTATTTT.

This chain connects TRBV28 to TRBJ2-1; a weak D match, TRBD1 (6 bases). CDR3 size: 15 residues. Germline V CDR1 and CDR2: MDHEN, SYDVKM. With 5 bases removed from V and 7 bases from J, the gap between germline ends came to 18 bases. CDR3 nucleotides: TGTGCCAGCAGTGACCCGACAGGTGATACTAATGAGCAGTTCTTC. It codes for CASSDPTGDTNEQFF.

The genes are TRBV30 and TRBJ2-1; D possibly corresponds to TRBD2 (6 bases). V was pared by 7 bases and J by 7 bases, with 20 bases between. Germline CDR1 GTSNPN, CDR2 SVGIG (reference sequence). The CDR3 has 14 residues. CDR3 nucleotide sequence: TGTGCCTCCCCCAGTCCCGGACTACTAAATGAGCAGTTCTTC. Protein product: CASPSPGLLNEQFF.

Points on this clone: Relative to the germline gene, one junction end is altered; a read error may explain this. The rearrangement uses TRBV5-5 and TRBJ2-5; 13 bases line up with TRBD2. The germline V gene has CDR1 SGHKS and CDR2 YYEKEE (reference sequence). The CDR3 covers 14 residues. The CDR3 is CASSITSGRAGSHF. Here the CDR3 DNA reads TGTGCCAGCAGCATCACTAGCGGGAGGGCCGGGTCACACTTC.